Each of the 21 T cell receptor beta chains below was sequenced from the same sample in a study of CD8 T cells in ankylosing spondylitis. TCRdb recomputed calls from the 5' RACE reads with MiXCR, one row per CDR3 protein. In the table there are 250,000 to 400,000 distinct CDR3 sequences, roughly 12% of which are singletons. The sample taken for sequencing was blood, either unsorted or a sorted T cell fraction (not recorded which). The receptor source for this set is a female donor with ankylosing spondylitis or in good health (not recorded which).

This clonotype was found a few times. V gene TRBV20-1 combines with J gene TRBJ2-7, with D tentatively TRBD2 (5 bases). CDR3 length: 14 amino acids. Germline lookup yields CDR1 DFQATT and CDR2 SNEGSKA (reference sequence). The V gene lost 3 bases and the J gene lost 7 bases, with 19 bases spanning the gap. CDR3 sequence: CSASVVRFTGEQYF. CDR3 in DNA: TGCAGTGCTAGTGTTGTCCGATTCACGGGGGAGCAGTACTTC.

This clonotype was seen many times. This rearrangement joins TRBV7-2 to TRBJ2-7; the match to TRBD2 covers 12 bases. CDR1 and CDR2 from the germline V gene are SGHTA and FQGNSA. This CDR3 spans 16 amino acids. Trimming took 2 bases from V and 7 from J; bases not matched to a gene: 9. For the CDR3, the DNA is TGTGCCAGCAGCTTAAGTCTAGCGGGAGGGCTGGGGGAGCAGTACTTC. This codes for CASSLSLAGGLGEQYF.

In this sample, this clonotype turned up a few times. V and J are TRBV20-1 and TRBJ2-7, with D perhaps assigned TRBD1 or TRBD2 (6 bases each). Germline CDR1 and CDR2: DFQATT and SNEGSKA (reference sequence). There are 13 residues in the CDR3. The ends were cut back, 5 bases at V and 5 bases at J, with 16 bases in the middle. The CDR3 loop reads CSAFSRGPDEQYF. The CDR3 nucleotides are TGCAGTGCTTTTAGCCGGGGGCCGGACGAGCAGTACTTC.

This chain links TRBV18 with TRBJ2-2; D is perhaps TRBD1 (6 bases). Trimming left V 5 bases short and J 1 base short, with 11 bases between. This CDR3 is built from 15 residues. CDR1 and CDR2 from the germline V gene are KGHSH and LQKENI. The CDR3 bases are TGTGCCAGCTCAGTCCGACAGGAGAACACCGGGGAGCTGTTTTTT. It yields the protein CASSVRQENTGELFF.

This clonotype was detected only a few times. V is TRBV5-1 and J is TRBJ2-1; D may be TRBD1 (6 bases). The V gene's germline CDR1 is SGHRS and CDR2 YFSETQ. V was cut by 1 base and J by 1 base, with 9 bases left in between. CDR3 length: 15 residues. The CDR3 DNA reads as TGCGCCAGCAGCTTGATTCAGGGGTCCTACAATGAGCAGTTCTTC. Amino acids: CASSLIQGSYNEQFF.

In its sample, this clonotype was seen a few times. The chain combines TRBV12-3 or TRBV12-4 with TRBJ1-1; D not resolved. This CDR3 is 11 amino acids long. V was pared by 6 bases and J by 5 bases, with 7 bases between. The CDR3 spells CASSVRTEAFF. DNA of the CDR3: TGTGCCAGCAGCGTCCGAACTGAAGCTTTCTTT.

This chain connects TRBV3-1 to TRBJ2-1; D is possibly TRBD2 (6 bases). Germline CDR1 and CDR2: LGHDT and YNNKEL (reference sequence). The CDR3 runs to 12 residues. Trimming removed 0 bases at V and 15 bases at J, with 12 bases between. DNA of the CDR3: TGTGCCAGCAGCCAAGAGGCGGGGCCCCGGTTCTTC. Protein: CASSQEAGPRFF.

Note on this clonotype: A read error may explain this, as a much larger clone is one base away. The chain employs TRBV7-8 and TRBJ1-2; D unclear. CDR1 and CDR2 (germline): SGHVS, FQNEAQ. The CDR3 runs to 13 residues. The CDR3 sequence is CASSFESNYDYTF. CDR3 in DNA: TGTGCCAGCAGCTTCGAATCTAACTATGACTACACCTTC.

This clonotype was observed many times. The V gene is TRBV6-1, the J gene TRBJ1-2, with a possible D match to TRBD1 (6 bases). Germline CDR1 and CDR2: MNHNS and SASEGT. The CDR3 runs 13 residues. Trimming shortened V by 6 bases and J by 5 bases, and 13 bases separated the two germline ends. The chain's CDR3 is CASSSGTLYGYTF. In DNA form, the CDR3 reads TGTGCCAGCAGCTCCGGGACACTGTATGGCTACACCTTC.

V is TRBV7-3 and J is TRBJ2-1; D possibly corresponds to TRBD2 (7 bases). CDR1 is SGHTA, CDR2 FQGTGA, per germline. Trimming stripped 1 base from V and 7 bases from J, with 17 bases between. There are 16 residues in the CDR3. CDR3 in amino acids: CASSLNGGGAVNEQFF. The CDR3, as DNA: TGTGCCAGCAGCTTAAACGGCGGGGGCGCCGTGAATGAGCAGTTCTTC.

Ten or more counts support this clonotype. V is TRBV5-1 and J is TRBJ2-7; D possibly corresponds to TRBD1 (6 bases). There are 16 residues in the CDR3. V gave up 2 bases and J gave up 1 base, with 16 bases separating them. Germline V gives CDR1 SGHRS, CDR2 YFSETQ. CDR3 sequence: CASSLNPDRWSYEQYF. The CDR3 DNA is TGCGCCAGCAGCTTAAATCCCGACAGGTGGTCCTACGAGCAGTACTTC.

V gene TRBV10-3 combines with J gene TRBJ2-5; D not resolved. CDR3 length: 13 amino acids. Per the germline V gene, CDR1 is ENHRY and CDR2 is SYGVKD. Trimming removed 5 bases from V and 2 bases from J, with 9 bases in between. CDR3 residues: CAISKGVQETQYF. The CDR3 DNA sequence: TGTGCCATCAGTAAAGGTGTACAAGAGACCCAGTACTTC.

This clonotype was seen repeatedly, ten times or more. The chain couples TRBV20-1 to TRBJ2-1, with TRBD1 matching 8 bases. Looked up from germline, CDR1 is DFQATT and CDR2 is SNEGSKA (reference sequence). The CDR3 spans 16 residues. V was pared by 1 base and J by 4 bases, with 9 bases of the junction left unmatched. CDR3 in amino acids: CSARVAGGRGYNEQFF. The DNA of the CDR3 is TGCAGTGCTAGAGTCGCAGGGGGCAGAGGATACAATGAGCAGTTCTTC.

This clonotype was found a few times. This chain links TRBV13 with TRBJ2-5; 7 nucleotides align to TRBD1. The CDR3 has 15 residues. The junction had 9 bases not matched to a gene; V was cut back by 4 bases and J by 4 bases. Germline CDR1 is PRHDT and CDR2 is FYEKMQ (reference sequence). The CDR3 DNA reads TGTGCCAGCAGCTCCCGAGGGGGCTCGAGAGAGACCCAGTACTTC. Its protein is CASSSRGGSRETQYF.

This clonotype was seen repeatedly, ten times or more. This sequence joins TRBV6-5 and TRBJ2-7; 9 positions match TRBD1. CDR3 length equals 15 residues. From germline, CDR1 is MNHEY and CDR2 SVGAGI. V gave up 0 bases and J gave up 1 base; unmatched junction bases: 1. CDR3 region: CASSYSGQGSYEQYF. The CDR3 DNA sequence: TGTGCCAGCAGTTACTCGGGACAGGGTTCCTACGAGCAGTACTTC.

There are a few counts of this clonotype. The chain is built from TRBV5-6 and TRBJ1-6; D might be TRBD1 (6 bases). Germline CDR1 SGHDT, CDR2 YYEEEE. The CDR3 runs 15 residues. V lost 5 bases and J lost 9, with 18 bases in between. CDR3 bases: TGTGCCAGCAGGCTTGGACAGCTTGAGGGTTCACCCCTCCACTTT. It yields the protein CASRLGQLEGSPLHF.

The table lists this clonotype with many counts. The chain uses TRBV5-1 and TRBJ2-5; D unclear. The V gene lost 4 bases and the J gene lost 4 bases, with 17 bases spanning the gap. Germline CDR1 reads SGHRS; CDR2 reads YFSETQ. This CDR3 spans 15 amino acids. This CDR3 reads CASSRQKDPSETQYF. The DNA of the CDR3 is TGCGCCAGCAGCCGGCAAAAGGATCCCTCAGAGACCCAGTACTTC.

The sample holds many counts of this clonotype. This chain joins TRBV28 and TRBJ2-2; TRBD2 is a possible D gene (6 bases). The germline V gene encodes CDR1 MDHEN and CDR2 SYDVKM. The CDR3 loop spans 18 amino acids. The germline V and J ends were trimmed by 3 bases and 7 bases, with 24 bases remaining between them. The CDR3 DNA follows: TGTGCCAGCAGTTTGGGGACTGGGAAGGGCCTTCTTTTCGGGGAGCTGTTTTTT. It translates to CASSLGTGKGLLFGELFF. The full variable domain, completed using reference TRBV28 and TRBJ2-2, is DVKVTQSSRYLVKRTGEKVFLECVQDMDHENMFWYRQDPGLGLRLIYFSYDVKMKEKGDIPEGYSVSREKKERFSLILESASTNQTSMYLCASSLGTGKGLLFGELFFGEGSRLTVL.

Many counts were recorded for this clonotype. The chain's CDR3 is CASSQGTVINEQFF. The CDR3 coding sequence is TGCGCCAGCAGCCAGGGGACGGTTATCAATGAGCAGTTCTTC. The V call is TRBV4-3, the J call TRBJ2-1; D assignment may be TRBD1 or TRBD2 (5 bases each). The CDR3 has 14 residues. Trimming left V 3 bases short and J 6 bases short, with 12 bases between. Germline V gene sequence: CDR1 LGHNA, CDR2 YSLEER.

This clonotype showed up many times. The chain is built from TRBV29-1 and TRBJ2-3; 11 bases agree with TRBD1. Trimming cost V 3 bases and J 8 bases; bases outside gene matches: 7. From germline, CDR1 is SQVTM and CDR2 ANQGSEA. CDR3 length equals 14 residues. Here the CDR3 reads CSVDGQGASGTQYF. The CDR3, as DNA: TGCAGCGTTGATGGACAGGGGGCTTCTGGTACGCAGTATTTT.

The chain couples TRBV7-2 to TRBJ2-2, with TRBD2 matching over 10 bases. Germline CDR1 is SGHTA and CDR2 is FQGNSA. This CDR3 region has 17 residues. Germline trimming cut 5 bases from V and 4 bases from J; bases unmatched to any gene: 10. The CDR3 region has the DNA TGTGCCAGCAGCCCCAATCTAGCGGGAGTTAGCACCGGGGAGCTGTTTTTT. Amino acid sequence: CASSPNLAGVSTGELFF.